This TCR beta chain was found in a study of cytomegalovirus exposure and HLA in healthy donors. The donors were part of the validation cohort, which consisted of under 150 subjects and was separate from the first cohort of under 850 subjects. Trimming removed 6 bases at V and 7 bases at J, with 16 bases between. Per germline, CDR1 SGHRS and CDR2 YFSETQ. This CDR3 contains 14 residues. Measured with immunoSEQ multiplex PCR; TCRdb has only the in-frame clones, and not every one. The sample carries some 80,000 clones, approximately 96% recorded once. The TCR sequence derives from a woman aged 18-35 years in good health and CMV-seronegative. The specimen sequenced was PBMCs. The V call is TRBV5-1, the J call TRBJ2-2; D is possibly TRBD1 (5 bases). CDR3 loop: CASTTSLRGGELFF. The CDR3, as DNA: TGCGCCAGCACGACTTCCCTAAGGGGCGGGGAGCTGTTTTTT.